The 8 T cell receptor beta chains reported below all come from one sample, sequenced in a study of identical twins. TCRdb reprocessed the 5' RACE reads via MiXCR and lists one record per CDR3 protein. The data show approximately 230,000 distinct CDR3 sequences, 11% to 15% seen once. The sample was memory (CD45RO+) T cells sorted from blood. These TCRs come from a woman aged 18-29 years in good health.

This clonotype showed up just a few times. The genes are TRBV4-2 and TRBJ2-5, with 10 bases that match TRBD2. With V trimmed by 0 bases and J by 1 base, 2 bases remained unmatched. This CDR3 is 16 amino acids long. CDR1 LGHNA and CDR2 YNFKEQ come from the germline V gene. CDR3 residues: CASSQDKRGGQETQYF. The CDR3 nucleotides are TGTGCCAGCAGCCAAGATAAGCGGGGGGGCCAAGAGACCCAGTACTTC.

The chain couples TRBV7-2 to TRBJ1-2; a weak D match, TRBD1 (6 bases). The CDR3 loop spans 14 amino acids. V was pared by 5 bases and J by 6 bases, with 16 bases between. The V gene's germline CDR1 is SGHTA and CDR2 FQGNSA. CDR3 bases: TGTGCCAGCAGCCCCGACCGGGGGCAGGATGGCTACACCTTC. Amino acids: CASSPDRGQDGYTF.

This clonotype was picked up a small number of times. The chain has TRBV5-1 and TRBJ2-3; D gene ambiguous. The length of the CDR3 is 12 residues. The V end lost 0 bases, the J end lost 6 bases, and 5 bases lay between the germline ends. The V gene's germline CDR1 is SGHRS and CDR2 YFSETQ. Written as DNA, the CDR3 is TGCGCCAGCAGCTTGGCCGAGGATACGCAGTATTTT. Amino acid sequence: CASSLAEDTQYF.

This clonotype occurred a few times. The V and J genes are TRBV10-3 and TRBJ1-6, with D possibly TRBD1 on 5 matching bases. Germline V lookup: CDR1 ENHRY, CDR2 SYGVKD. CDR3 size: 15 residues. V lost 4 bases and J lost 7, with 14 bases in between. The CDR3 region is CAISVRQGENSPLHF. The DNA for the CDR3 is TGTGCCATCAGTGTACGGCAGGGAGAAAATTCACCCCTCCACTTT.

The chain carries TRBV5-1 and TRBJ1-1, with no clear D. The germline V and J ends were trimmed by 2 bases and 1 base, with 15 bases remaining between them. Germline V gene sequence: CDR1 SGHRS, CDR2 YFSETQ. The CDR3 covers 16 residues. The CDR3, as DNA: TGCGCCAGCAGCTTAGGACTGGCAAAACGGAACACTGAAGCTTTCTTT. The encoded protein is CASSLGLAKRNTEAFF. Supplemented by reference TRBV5-1 and TRBJ1-1, the full variable domain reads KAGVTQTPRYLIKTRGQQVTLSCSPISGHRSVSWYQQTPGQGLQFLFEYFSETQRNKGNFPGRFSGRQFSNSRSEMNVSTLELGDSALYLCASSLGLAKRNTEAFFGQGTRLTVV.

The V and J genes are TRBV7-9 and TRBJ1-1; tentatively, D is TRBD1 (5 bases). The germline V gene has CDR1 SEHNR and CDR2 FQNEAQ (reference sequence). The CDR3 runs to 16 residues. Trimming pared 2 bases from V and 1 base from J, leaving 14 bases between. The CDR3 protein is CASSLWGRVGNTEAFF. DNA of the CDR3: TGTGCCAGCAGCTTATGGGGACGTGTAGGGAACACTGAAGCTTTCTTT.

This clonotype was detected many times. The V call is TRBV29-1, the J call TRBJ2-3, with D possibly matching TRBD2 (5 bases). The germline V and J ends were trimmed by 7 bases and 0 bases, with 5 bases remaining between them. The CDR3 length is 11 residues. Germline V gene data show CDR1 as SQVTM and CDR2 as ANQGSEA. CDR3 sequence: CSGTSTDTQYF. As DNA, the CDR3 is TGCAGCGGGACTAGCACAGATACGCAGTATTTT.

This clonotype has just a few counts. The chain uses TRBV2 and TRBJ1-1; 7 bases align to TRBD1. V lost 4 bases, J lost 4 bases, and 6 bases stayed unmatched. This CDR3 is 14 amino acids long. Looked up from germline, CDR1 is SNHLY and CDR2 is FYNNEI. CDR3 loop: CASSGLAGGTEAFF. Written as DNA, the CDR3 is TGTGCCAGCAGTGGATTAGCAGGGGGCACTGAAGCTTTCTTT.